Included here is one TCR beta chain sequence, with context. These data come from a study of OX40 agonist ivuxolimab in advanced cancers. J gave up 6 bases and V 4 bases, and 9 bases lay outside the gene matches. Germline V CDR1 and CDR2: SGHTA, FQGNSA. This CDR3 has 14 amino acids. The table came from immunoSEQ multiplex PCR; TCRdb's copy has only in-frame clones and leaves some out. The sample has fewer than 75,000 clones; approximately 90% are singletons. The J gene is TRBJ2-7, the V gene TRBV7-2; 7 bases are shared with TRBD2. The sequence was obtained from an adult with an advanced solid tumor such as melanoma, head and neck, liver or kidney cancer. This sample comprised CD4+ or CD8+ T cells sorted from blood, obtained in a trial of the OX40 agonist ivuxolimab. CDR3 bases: TGTGCCAGCAGCTCTAGCGGAACCAAACGCGAGCAGTACTTC. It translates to CASSSSGTKREQYF.